This T cell receptor beta chain was observed in a study of circulating CD8 cells and anti-PD-1 response in melanoma. Study context: Nivolumab was given intravenously at 3 mg/kg every 2 weeks.

Four subsets defined by PD-1 and/or TIGIT were sorted from live CD3+CD8+TCRalphabeta+ cells. By frequency in the sample, this clonotype is large. Trimming took 5 bases from V and 5 from J, leaving 15 bases between them. The V gene's germline CDR1 is LNHDA and CDR2 SQIVND (reference sequence). This CDR3 has 15 amino acids. Using approximately 15 ng of total RNA, TCR libraries were made with the QIAseq Immune Repertoire TCR panel. TCRdb called the reads again in MiXCR, with one record for every CDR3 protein. The sample carries more than 450 distinct CDR3 sequences, roughly 11% recorded once. The chain has TRBV19 and TRBJ2-2, with D possibly being TRBD2 (6 bases). The clonotype originates from a human donor with melanoma. The sequencing here drew on CD8+ T cells from PBMCs, taken at baseline or after one month of anti-PD-1 therapy (not recorded which). CDR3 coding DNA: TGTGCCAGTAGTCTCTCGGGCCGGGGGACCGGGGAGCTGTTTTTT. Translation gives CASSLSGRGTGELFF.